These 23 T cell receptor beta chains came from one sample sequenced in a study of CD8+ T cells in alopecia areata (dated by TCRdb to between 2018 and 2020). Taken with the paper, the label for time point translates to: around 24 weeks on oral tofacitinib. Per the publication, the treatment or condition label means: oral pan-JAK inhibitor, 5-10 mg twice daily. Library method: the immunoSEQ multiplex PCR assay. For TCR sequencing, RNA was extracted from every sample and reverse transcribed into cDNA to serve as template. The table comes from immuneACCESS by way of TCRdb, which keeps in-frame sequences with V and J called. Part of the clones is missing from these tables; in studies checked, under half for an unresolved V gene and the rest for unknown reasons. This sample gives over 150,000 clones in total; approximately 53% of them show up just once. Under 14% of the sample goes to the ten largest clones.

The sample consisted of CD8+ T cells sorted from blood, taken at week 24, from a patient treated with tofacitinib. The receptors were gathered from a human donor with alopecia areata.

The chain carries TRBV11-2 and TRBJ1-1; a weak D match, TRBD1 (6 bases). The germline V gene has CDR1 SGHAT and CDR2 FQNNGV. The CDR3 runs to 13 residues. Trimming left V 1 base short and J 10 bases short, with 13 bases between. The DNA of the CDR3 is TGTGCCAGCAGCTTAGGAGCAGGGGCGCGAGCTTTCTTT. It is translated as CASSLGAGARAFF.

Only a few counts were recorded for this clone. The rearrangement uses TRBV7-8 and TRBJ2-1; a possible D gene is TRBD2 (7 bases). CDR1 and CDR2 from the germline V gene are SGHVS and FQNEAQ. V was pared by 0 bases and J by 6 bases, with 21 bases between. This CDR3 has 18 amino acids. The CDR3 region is CASSLAVNPGGHPNEQFF. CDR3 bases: TGTGCCAGCAGCTTAGCGGTCAATCCGGGGGGACATCCCAATGAGCAGTTCTTC.

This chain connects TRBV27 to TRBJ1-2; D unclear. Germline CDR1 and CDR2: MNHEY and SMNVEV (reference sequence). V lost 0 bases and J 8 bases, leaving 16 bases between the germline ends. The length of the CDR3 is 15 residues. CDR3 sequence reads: CASSLSTPERGGYTF. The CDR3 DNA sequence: TGTGCCAGCAGTTTATCGACTCCGGAACGGGGAGGCTACACCTTC.

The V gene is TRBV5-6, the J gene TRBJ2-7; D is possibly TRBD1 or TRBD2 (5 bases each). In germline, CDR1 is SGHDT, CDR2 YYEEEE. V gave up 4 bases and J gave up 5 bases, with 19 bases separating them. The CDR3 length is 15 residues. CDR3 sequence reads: CASSLMSGTADEQYF. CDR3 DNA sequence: TGTGCCAGCAGCCTAATGTCCGGGACGGCTGACGAGCAGTACTTC.

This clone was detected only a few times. As DNA, the CDR3 is TGCGCCAGCAGCCAAGATACGGCGGGGATCTACGAGCAGTACTTC. Translation: CASSQDTAGIYEQYF. This chain joins TRBV4-3 and TRBJ2-7, with a tentative D call TRBD2 (6 bases). Trimming shortened V by 0 bases and J by 3 bases, and 12 bases separated the two germline ends. Germline values: CDR1 LGHNA, CDR2 YSLEER. The CDR3 spans 15 residues.

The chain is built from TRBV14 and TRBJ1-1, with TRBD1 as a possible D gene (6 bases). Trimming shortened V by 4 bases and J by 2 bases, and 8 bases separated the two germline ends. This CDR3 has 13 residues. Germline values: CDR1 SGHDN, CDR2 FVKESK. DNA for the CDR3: TGTGCCAGCAGCCTGGGGGGCAACACTGAAGCTTTCTTT. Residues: CASSLGGNTEAFF.

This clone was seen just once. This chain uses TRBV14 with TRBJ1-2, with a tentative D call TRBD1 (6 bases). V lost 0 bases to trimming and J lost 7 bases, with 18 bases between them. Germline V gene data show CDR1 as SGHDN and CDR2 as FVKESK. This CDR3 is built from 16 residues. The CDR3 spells CASSQDPAGVKSGYTF. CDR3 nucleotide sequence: TGTGCCAGCAGCCAAGACCCGGCAGGGGTAAAGAGTGGCTACACCTTC.

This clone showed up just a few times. The DNA of the CDR3 is TGTGCCAGCAGCCGAGGGACAGGCAGCACTGAAGCTTTCTTT. Amino acid sequence: CASSRGTGSTEAFF. This chain links TRBV11-2 with TRBJ1-1; TRBD1 aligns across 8 bases. The CDR3 contains 14 residues. Looked up from germline, CDR1 is SGHAT and CDR2 is FQNNGV. V shed 5 bases, J shed 4 bases, and the junction held 6 bases outside the gene matches.

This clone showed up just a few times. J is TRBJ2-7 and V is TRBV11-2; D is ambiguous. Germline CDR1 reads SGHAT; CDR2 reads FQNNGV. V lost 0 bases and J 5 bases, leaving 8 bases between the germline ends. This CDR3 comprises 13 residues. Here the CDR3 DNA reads TGTGCCAGCAGCTTAGATTTTAGGGACGAGCAGTACTTC. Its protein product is CASSLDFRDEQYF.

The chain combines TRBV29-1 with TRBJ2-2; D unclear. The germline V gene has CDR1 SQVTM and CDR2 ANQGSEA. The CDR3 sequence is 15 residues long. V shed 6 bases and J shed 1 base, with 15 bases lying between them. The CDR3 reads CSVFWAELNTGELFF. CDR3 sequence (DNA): TGCAGCGTATTTTGGGCCGAATTGAACACCGGGGAGCTGTTTTTT.

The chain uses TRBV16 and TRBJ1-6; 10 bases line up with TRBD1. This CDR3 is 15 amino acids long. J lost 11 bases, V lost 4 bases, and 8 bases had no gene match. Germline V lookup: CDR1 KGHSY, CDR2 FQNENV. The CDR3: CASSPLTGGMTPLHF. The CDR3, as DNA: TGTGCCAGCAGCCCGTTGACAGGGGGCATGACACCCCTCCACTTT.

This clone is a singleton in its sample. The CDR3 sequence: CASSSGTGPSSYNEQFF. The DNA of the CDR3 is TGCGCCAGCAGTTCCGGGACAGGGCCGAGCTCCTACAATGAGCAGTTCTTC. The V and J genes are TRBV5-1 and TRBJ2-1; 9 positions match TRBD1. J was trimmed by 0 bases and V by 5 bases; bases with no gene match: 9. The V gene's germline CDR1 is SGHRS and CDR2 YFSETQ. This CDR3 contains 17 residues.

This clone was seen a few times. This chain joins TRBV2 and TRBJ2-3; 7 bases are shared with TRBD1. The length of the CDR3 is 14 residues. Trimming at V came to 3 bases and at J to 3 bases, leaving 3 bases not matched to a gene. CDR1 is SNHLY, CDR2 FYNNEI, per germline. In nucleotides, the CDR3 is TGTGCCAGCAGTGAGTCAGGGGGAACAGATACGCAGTATTTT. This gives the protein CASSESGGTDTQYF.

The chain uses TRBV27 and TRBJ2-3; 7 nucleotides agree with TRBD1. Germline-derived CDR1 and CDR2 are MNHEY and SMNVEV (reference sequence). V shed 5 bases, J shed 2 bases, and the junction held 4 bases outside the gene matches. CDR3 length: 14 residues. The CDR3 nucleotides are TGTGCCAGCAGTACACAGGGGTACACAGATACGCAGTATTTT. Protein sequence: CASSTQGYTDTQYF.

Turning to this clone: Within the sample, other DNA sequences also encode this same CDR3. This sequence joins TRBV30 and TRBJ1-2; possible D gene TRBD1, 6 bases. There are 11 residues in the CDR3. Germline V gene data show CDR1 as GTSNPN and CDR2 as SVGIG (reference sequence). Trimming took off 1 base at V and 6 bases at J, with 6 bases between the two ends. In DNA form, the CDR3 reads TGTGCCTGGAGTGAGGGGGATGGCTACACCTTC. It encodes CAWSEGDGYTF.

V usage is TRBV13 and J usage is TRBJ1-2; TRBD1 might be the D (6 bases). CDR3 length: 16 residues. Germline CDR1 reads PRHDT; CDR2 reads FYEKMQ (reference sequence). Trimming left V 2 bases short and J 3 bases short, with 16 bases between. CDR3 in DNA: TGTGCCAGCAGCTTAATCAGGGGCCCCCAGGACTATGGCTACACCTTC. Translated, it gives CASSLIRGPQDYGYTF. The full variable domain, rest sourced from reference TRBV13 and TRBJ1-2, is AAGVIQSPRHLIKEKRETATLKCYPIPRHDTVYWYQQGPGQDPQFLISFYEKMQSDKGSIPDRFSAQQFSDYHSELNMSSLELGDSALYFCASSLIRGPQDYGYTFGSGTRLTVV.

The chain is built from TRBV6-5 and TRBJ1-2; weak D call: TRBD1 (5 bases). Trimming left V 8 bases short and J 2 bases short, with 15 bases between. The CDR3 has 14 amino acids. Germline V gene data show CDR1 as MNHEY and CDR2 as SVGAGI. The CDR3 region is CASGYGDGNYGYTF. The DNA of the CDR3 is TGTGCCAGCGGGTATGGGGACGGAAACTATGGCTACACCTTC.

The CDR3 here is CASSARTGGDSPLHF. The CDR3 DNA reads as TGTGCCAGCAGCGCCCGGACAGGGGGGGATTCACCCCTCCACTTT. This sequence joins TRBV9 and TRBJ1-6, with 10 positions matching TRBD1. V was clipped by 3 bases and J by 8 bases; unmatched bases: 5. Germline CDR1 reads SGDLS; CDR2 reads YYNGEE. The length of the CDR3 is 15 residues. Together with reference TRBV9 and TRBJ1-6, the CDR3 gives the full variable domain: DSGVTQTPKHLITATGQRVTLRCSPRSGDLSVYWYQQSLDQGLQFLIQYYNGEERAKGNILERFSAQQFPDLHSELNLSSLELGDSALYFCASSARTGGDSPLHFGNGTRLTVT.

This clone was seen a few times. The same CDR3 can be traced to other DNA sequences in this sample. The CDR3 sequence: CAWSTGVGDTQYF. CDR3 bases: TGTGCCTGGAGTACAGGTGTCGGGGATACGCAGTATTTT. The chain combines TRBV30 with TRBJ2-3; a weak D match, TRBD1 (5 bases). The V and J ends lost 2 bases and 6 bases respectively, with 12 bases between them. The CDR3 runs 13 residues. The germline gives CDR1 GTSNPN, CDR2 SVGIG (reference sequence).

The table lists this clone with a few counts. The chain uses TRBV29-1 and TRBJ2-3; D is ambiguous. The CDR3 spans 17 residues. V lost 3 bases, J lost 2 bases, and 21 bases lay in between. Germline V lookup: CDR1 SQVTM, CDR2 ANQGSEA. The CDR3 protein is CSVEAGESVRYTDTQYF. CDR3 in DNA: TGCAGCGTTGAGGCCGGAGAGTCTGTCCGCTACACAGATACGCAGTATTTT.

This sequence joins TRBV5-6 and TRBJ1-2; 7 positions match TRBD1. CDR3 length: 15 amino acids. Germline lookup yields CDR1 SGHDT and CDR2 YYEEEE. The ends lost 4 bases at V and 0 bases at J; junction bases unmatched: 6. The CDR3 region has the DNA TGTGCCAGCAGCGGGGGGACAGCACCTAACTATGGCTACACCTTC. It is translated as CASSGGTAPNYGYTF.

DNA for the CDR3: TGTGCCAGCAAAGGAAATGAGCAGTTCTTC. Protein sequence: CASKGNEQFF. V and J are TRBV25-1 and TRBJ2-1, with D hard to call. The CDR3 loop spans 10 amino acids. V dropped 7 bases and J dropped 7 bases, with 5 bases sitting between them. From germline, CDR1 is MGHDK and CDR2 SYGVNS.

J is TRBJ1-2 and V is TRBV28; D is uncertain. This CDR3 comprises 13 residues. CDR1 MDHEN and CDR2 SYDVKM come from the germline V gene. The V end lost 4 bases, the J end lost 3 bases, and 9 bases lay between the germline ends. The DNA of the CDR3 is TGTGCCAGCAGTTCTGAAAGCTACTATGGCTACACCTTC. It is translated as CASSSESYYGYTF.